These T cell receptor beta chains were read from a single sample in a study of T cell changes during pregnancy in multiple sclerosis. Only in-frame clones appear in the TCRdb table, and some are missing; sequencing was by immunoSEQ multiplex PCR. The table has 40,000 to 60,000 clones, just over 90% seen once; the top ten hold approximately 0.4%. The sequences come from CD4+ T cells from peripheral blood mononuclear cells, collected before pregnancy. The receptors here all came from a female donor with multiple sclerosis, enrolled in a pregnancy study. Both conserved end residues are part of each CDR3. The D gene is left open where the match is weak. Clone size, where shown, is once, few, many, or a class for clones that have expanded.

J: TRBJ2-2
V: TRBV19
D: .
size: .
DNA: TGTGCCAGTAGTATAGCAGGGCCGGCCGGGGAGCTGTTTTTT
CDR3: CASSIAGPAGELFF

J: TRBJ2-5
V: TRBV5-1
D: .
size: once
DNA: TGCGCCAGCAGCTTGATTAATTACCAAGAGACCCAGTACTTC
CDR3: CASSLINYQETQYF

J: TRBJ2-7
V: TRBV2
D: TRBD1
size: .
DNA: TGTGCCATTTCCTGGACAGGGTCCTACGAGCAGTACTTC
CDR3: CAISWTGSYEQYF

J: TRBJ1-4
V: TRBV7-9
D: .
size: .
DNA: TGTGCCAGCAGCGCTATCACCATTCGAGATCCAACTAATGAAAAACTGTTTTTT
CDR3: CASSAITIRDPTNEKLFF

J: TRBJ2-7
V: TRBV7-2
D: TRBD1
size: .
DNA: TGTGCCAGCAGCCCGGGACAGACCTACGAGCAGTACTTC
CDR3: CASSPGQTYEQYF

J: TRBJ2-1
V: TRBV14
D: TRBD2
size: .
DNA: TGTGCCAGCAGCCAAGTTAGCGGGAGTTGGGATGAGCAGTTCTTC
CDR3: CASSQVSGSWDEQFF

J: TRBJ2-3
V: TRBV2
D: TRBD2
size: .
DNA: TGTGCCAGCAGTGCCGGACTAGCGGGGTCAGGAGATACGCAGTATTTT
CDR3: CASSAGLAGSGDTQYF

J: TRBJ2-7
V: TRBV5-1
D: .
size: once
DNA: TGCGCCAGCAGCTTGGAATGGGGGCGGCGAGGCTACGAGCAGTACTTC
CDR3: CASSLEWGRRGYEQYF

J: TRBJ2-4
V: TRBV28
D: TRBD2
size: .
DNA: TGTGCCAGCAGCAACAGCGGGAGTTTAGCCAAAAACATTCAGTACTTC
CDR3: CASSNSGSLAKNIQYF

J: TRBJ2-4
V: TRBV5-1
D: TRBD2
size: .
DNA: TGCGCCAGCAGCTTGGGACTAGCGGGAGGTAAAAACATTCAGTACTTC
CDR3: CASSLGLAGGKNIQYF

J: TRBJ2-3
V: TRBV6-4
D: .
size: once
DNA: TGTGCCAGCAGCGAGGAGGGAAGGAGCACAGATACGCAGTATTTT
CDR3: CASSEEGRSTDTQYF

J: TRBJ1-1
V: TRBV19
D: .
size: few
DNA: TGTGCCAGTAGTGTGAAAGGGGACACTGAAGCTTTCTTT
CDR3: CASSVKGDTEAFF

J: TRBJ1-2
V: TRBV29-1
D: TRBD1
size: .
DNA: TGCAGCGTTGAATATCAGGACAGGGTAACGGGGGGCTACACCTTC
CDR3: CSVEYQDRVTGGYTF

J: TRBJ2-7
V: TRBV19
D: TRBD2
size: once
DNA: TGTGCCAGTAGTACGGCTAGCGGGAGAAGCGACGAGCAGTACTTC
CDR3: CASSTASGRSDEQYF

J: TRBJ1-5
V: TRBV6-6
D: TRBD1
size: .
DNA: TGTGCCAGCAGTTACTCGGGGACAGGGGTGGGTCAGCCCCAGCATTTT
CDR3: CASSYSGTGVGQPQHF

J: TRBJ1-4
V: TRBV7-9
D: .
size: .
DNA: TGTGCCAGCAGCCCAGCAGGGGCAACTAATGAAAAACTGTTTTTT
CDR3: CASSPAGATNEKLFF

J: TRBJ1-4
V: TRBV28
D: .
size: .
DNA: TGTGCCAGCAGCACCTTCGGGGTTTGGGAAAAACTGTTTTTT
CDR3: CASSTFGVWEKLFF

J: TRBJ2-1
V: TRBV7-2
D: TRBD2
size: .
DNA: TGTGCCAGCAGCCCCACTAGCGGGGGATACAATGAGCAGTTCTTC
CDR3: CASSPTSGGYNEQFF

J: TRBJ2-5
V: TRBV19
D: TRBD2
size: .
DNA: TGTGCCAGTAGTATTGGGCCTAGCGGGAGGCTCAGGGAGACCCAGTACTTC
CDR3: CASSIGPSGRLRETQYF

J: TRBJ2-2
V: TRBV7-3
D: TRBD1
size: .
DNA: TGTGCCAGCAGCGAGACAGGGGCGGACACCGGGGAGCTGTTTTTT
CDR3: CASSETGADTGELFF

J: TRBJ1-5
V: TRBV19
D: .
size: .
DNA: TGTGCCAGTAGTTTAACTCTTAATCAGCCCCAGCATTTT
CDR3: CASSLTLNQPQHF

J: TRBJ1-1
V: TRBV18
D: TRBD1
size: .
DNA: TGTGCCAGCTCAAAGGACAGGGTGTTCACTGAAGCTTTCTTT
CDR3: CASSKDRVFTEAFF

J: TRBJ1-2
V: TRBV5-5
D: TRBD1
size: .
DNA: TGTGCCAGCAGCTTGCGTGAGGGGGCAATGGGTGGCTACACCTTC
CDR3: CASSLREGAMGGYTF

J: TRBJ1-5
V: TRBV18
D: .
size: .
DNA: TGTGCCAGCTCACCGCAAGGGGGAAACCAGCCCCAGCATTTT
CDR3: CASSPQGGNQPQHF

J: TRBJ2-3
V: TRBV27
D: TRBD2
size: .
DNA: TGTGCCAGCAGTTTCCTGCCAGCGGGAGGAACAGATACGCAGTATTTT
CDR3: CASSFLPAGGTDTQYF

J: TRBJ2-1
V: TRBV27
D: .
size: .
DNA: TGTGCCAGCAGCCTCCAGGGGTCCTACAATGAGCAGTTCTTC
CDR3: CASSLQGSYNEQFF

J: TRBJ2-5
V: TRBV29-1
D: TRBD1
size: .
DNA: TGCAGCGTGCGACAGGGGGCGTCGGAGACCCAGTACTTC
CDR3: CSVRQGASETQYF

J: TRBJ2-3
V: TRBV5-8
D: .
size: .
DNA: TGTGCCAGCCGGGCTAGCGGCACAGATACGCAGTATTTT
CDR3: CASRASGTDTQYF

J: TRBJ1-1
V: TRBV19
D: TRBD1
size: .
DNA: TGTGCCAGTAGTATACAACAGGGGGCCACTGAAGCTTTCTTT
CDR3: CASSIQQGATEAFF

J: TRBJ1-4
V: TRBV5-6
D: .
size: .
DNA: TGTGCCAGCAGCACCACAGGGCAATCGCTGGAAAAACTGTTTTTT
CDR3: CASSTTGQSLEKLFF

J: TRBJ1-5
V: TRBV30
D: TRBD1
size: .
DNA: TGTGCCTGGGCAGGGGGTGACAATCAGCCCCAGCATTTT
CDR3: CAWAGGDNQPQHF

J: TRBJ2-5
V: TRBV10-3
D: .
size: .
DNA: TGTGCCATCAGTATTATCCAGGACAAAACTAACCAAGAGACCCAGTACTTC
CDR3: CAISIIQDKTNQETQYF

J: TRBJ2-7
V: TRBV7-3
D: .
size: .
DNA: TGTGCCAGCAGCTTAACCGGGAGAATCGACGAGCAGTACTTC
CDR3: CASSLTGRIDEQYF

J: TRBJ2-7
V: TRBV10-2
D: TRBD1
size: .
DNA: TGCGCCAGCAGAGGACAGGGTAGTGCCGAGCAGTACTTC
CDR3: CASRGQGSAEQYF

J: TRBJ2-7
V: TRBV5-1
D: TRBD2
size: .
DNA: TGCGCCAGCAGACCTTCCGGGACTAGCGCCTACGAGCAGTACTTC
CDR3: CASRPSGTSAYEQYF

J: TRBJ2-7
V: TRBV28
D: .
size: .
DNA: TGTGCCAGCATGAGGGGGGGCGCCACTGGCGAGCAGTACTTC
CDR3: CASMRGGATGEQYF

J: TRBJ1-5
V: TRBV30
D: TRBD1
size: .
DNA: TGTGCCTGGAGTGTAAGGGGGCGAGGGGACAATCAGCCCCAGCATTTT
CDR3: CAWSVRGRGDNQPQHF

J: TRBJ1-3
V: TRBV18
D: TRBD1
size: .
DNA: TGTGCCAGCTCACCGACAGGGAACACCATATATTTT
CDR3: CASSPTGNTIYF

J: TRBJ1-1
V: TRBV6-5
D: .
size: .
DNA: TGTGCCAGCAAGAACGTGGGGGGGGATGAAGCTTTCTTT
CDR3: CASKNVGGDEAFF

J: TRBJ2-7
V: TRBV6-5
D: .
size: .
DNA: TGTGCCAGCCGCCGGGACTTACACTACGAGCAGTACTTC
CDR3: CASRRDLHYEQYF